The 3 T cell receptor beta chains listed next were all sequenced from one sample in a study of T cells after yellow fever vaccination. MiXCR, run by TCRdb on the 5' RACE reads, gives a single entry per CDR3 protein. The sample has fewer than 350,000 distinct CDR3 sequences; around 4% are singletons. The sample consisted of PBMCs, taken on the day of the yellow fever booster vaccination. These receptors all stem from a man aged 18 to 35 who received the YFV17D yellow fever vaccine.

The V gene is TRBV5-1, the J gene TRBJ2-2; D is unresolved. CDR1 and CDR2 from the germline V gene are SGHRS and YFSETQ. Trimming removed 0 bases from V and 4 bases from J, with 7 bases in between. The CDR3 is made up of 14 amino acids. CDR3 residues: CASSLGRATGELFF. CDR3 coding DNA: TGCGCCAGCAGCTTGGGACGGGCCACCGGGGAGCTGTTTTTT.

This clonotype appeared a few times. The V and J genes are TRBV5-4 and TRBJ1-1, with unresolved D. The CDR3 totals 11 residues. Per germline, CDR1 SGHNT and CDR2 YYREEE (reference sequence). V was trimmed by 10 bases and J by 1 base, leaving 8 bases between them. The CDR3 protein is CAFRGNTEAFF. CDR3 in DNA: TGTGCCTTCCGGGGGAACACTGAAGCTTTCTTT.

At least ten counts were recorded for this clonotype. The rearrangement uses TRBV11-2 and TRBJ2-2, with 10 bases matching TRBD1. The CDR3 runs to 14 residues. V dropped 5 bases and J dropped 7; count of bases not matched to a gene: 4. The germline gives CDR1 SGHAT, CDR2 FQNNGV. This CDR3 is CASSAGQGNGELFF. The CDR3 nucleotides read TGTGCCAGCAGCGCGGGACAGGGGAACGGGGAGCTGTTTTTT.